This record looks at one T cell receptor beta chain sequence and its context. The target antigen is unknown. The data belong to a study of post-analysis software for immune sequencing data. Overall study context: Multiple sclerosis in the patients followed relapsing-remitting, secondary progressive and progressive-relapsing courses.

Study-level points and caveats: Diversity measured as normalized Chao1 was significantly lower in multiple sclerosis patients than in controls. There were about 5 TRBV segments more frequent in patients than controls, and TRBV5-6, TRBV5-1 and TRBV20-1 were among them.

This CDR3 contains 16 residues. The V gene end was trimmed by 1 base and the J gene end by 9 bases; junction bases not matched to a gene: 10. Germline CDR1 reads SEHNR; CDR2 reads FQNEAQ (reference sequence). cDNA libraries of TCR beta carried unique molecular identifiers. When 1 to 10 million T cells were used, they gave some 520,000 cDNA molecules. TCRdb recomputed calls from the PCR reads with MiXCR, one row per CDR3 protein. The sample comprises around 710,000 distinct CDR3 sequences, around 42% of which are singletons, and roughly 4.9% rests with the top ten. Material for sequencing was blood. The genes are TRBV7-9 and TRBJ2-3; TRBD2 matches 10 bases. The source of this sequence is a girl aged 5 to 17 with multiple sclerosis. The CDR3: CASSLGTAGGPHTQYF. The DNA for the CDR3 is TGTGCCAGCAGCTTAGGAACAGCGGGGGGGCCGCACACGCAGTATTTT.